The 19 T cell receptor beta chains in this list originate from one sample, sequenced in a study of CD8 T cells in Susac syndrome. With random hexamers, roughly 0.45 to 1 ug RNA was reverse transcribed. Via MiXCR, TCRdb re-called the immunoSEQ multiplex PCR reads, giving one row per CDR3 protein. The sample shows roughly 180,000 distinct CDR3 sequences, around 94% of them seen only once. The sequencing input was CD4+ T cells from PBMCs. These receptors were taken from a human donor in good health.

This sequence joins TRBV20-1 and TRBJ1-5; D gene uncertain. The CDR3 runs to 13 residues. Germline V gene lookup returns CDR1 DFQATT and CDR2 SNEGSKA (reference sequence). Trimming left V 1 base short and J 6 bases short, with 10 bases between. CDR3 protein: CSARGGWGQPQHF. The CDR3 DNA sequence: TGCAGTGCTAGAGGAGGGTGGGGTCAGCCCCAGCATTTT.

The genes are TRBV5-1 and TRBJ2-5, with 8 bases that match TRBD2. This CDR3 spans 14 amino acids. The V segment lost 4 bases and the J segment 5 bases; nucleotides outside the gene matches: 7. In germline, CDR1 is SGHRS, CDR2 YFSETQ. The CDR3 sequence: CASSDRSGGETQYF. CDR3 DNA sequence: TGCGCCAGCAGCGACCGAAGCGGGGGTGAGACCCAGTACTTC.

The CDR3 loop is CASSQAAGNQPQHF. CDR3 bases: TGTGCCAGCAGCCAAGCGGCAGGGAACCAGCCCCAGCATTTT. This sequence joins TRBV3-1 and TRBJ1-5, with TRBD1 as a possible D gene (5 bases). The germline CDR1 and CDR2 sequences are LGHDT and YNNKEL (reference sequence). The V and J ends lost 1 base and 7 bases respectively, with 11 bases between them. The CDR3 loop spans 14 amino acids.

The DNA for the CDR3 is TGTGCCACGCGTGAGGGGGCTCGGGACGAGCAGTACTTC. Its translation: CATREGARDEQYF. The gene calls are TRBV7-9 and TRBJ2-7; 7 bases fit TRBD1. V was pared by 10 bases and J by 5 bases, with 11 bases of the junction left unmatched. CDR3 size: 13 residues. Germline V CDR1 and CDR2: SEHNR, FQNEAQ (reference sequence).

The chain carries TRBV9 and TRBJ2-3; D could derive from TRBD1 or TRBD2 (6 bases each). Germline V lookup: CDR1 SGDLS, CDR2 YYNGEE. V was cut by 3 bases and J by 4 bases, with 15 bases left in between. The length of the CDR3 is 15 residues. The CDR3 DNA reads TGTGCCAGCAGCGCTCACACCGGGGGCCCAGATACGCAGTATTTT. As protein: CASSAHTGGPDTQYF. The full variable domain, rest sourced from reference TRBV9 and TRBJ2-3, is DSGVTQTPKHLITATGQRVTLRCSPRSGDLSVYWYQQSLDQGLQFLIQYYNGEERAKGNILERFSAQQFPDLHSELNLSSLELGDSALYFCASSAHTGGPDTQYFGPGTRLTVL.

CDR3 protein: CASSPTGGVGEAFF. Written as DNA, the CDR3 is TGTGCCAGCAGCCCGACAGGTGGTGTAGGAGAAGCTTTCTTT. The chain couples TRBV9 to TRBJ1-1; D may be TRBD1 (6 bases). V dropped 4 bases and J dropped 8 bases, with 18 bases sitting between them. Germline assignment: CDR1 SGDLS and CDR2 YYNGEE. The CDR3 contains 14 residues. Full variable domain (rest looked up from reference TRBV9 and TRBJ1-1): DSGVTQTPKHLITATGQRVTLRCSPRSGDLSVYWYQQSLDQGLQFLIQYYNGEERAKGNILERFSAQQFPDLHSELNLSSLELGDSALYFCASSPTGGVGEAFFGQGTRLTVV.

The chain combines TRBV5-6 with TRBJ1-5, with 7 positions matching TRBD1. The CDR3 covers 14 residues. The V gene's germline CDR1 is SGHDT and CDR2 YYEEEE. V was pared by 4 bases and J by 4 bases, with 5 bases of the junction left unmatched. DNA for the CDR3: TGTGCCAGCAGCCTGGGACAGAGTAATCAGCCCCAGCATTTT. It translates to CASSLGQSNQPQHF. Based on the CDR3 plus reference TRBV5-6 and TRBJ1-5, the full variable domain is DAGVTQSPTHLIKTRGQQVTLRCSPKSGHDTVSWYQQALGQGPQFIFQYYEEEERQRGNFPDRFSGHQFPNYSSELNVNALLLGDSALYLCASSLGQSNQPQHFGDGTRLSIL.

As DNA, the CDR3 is TGCAGTGCTAACCAAGGAGCGGGTCCAGAGACCCAGTACTTC. It yields the protein CSANQGAGPETQYF. The genes are TRBV20-1 and TRBJ2-5; TRBD2 is a possible D gene (6 bases). V was trimmed by 4 bases and J by 4 bases, leaving 16 bases between them. The CDR3 sequence is 14 residues long. CDR1 is DFQATT and CDR2 is SNEGSKA in the germline V gene (reference sequence).

The chain recombines TRBV4-3 with TRBJ2-5; D gene ambiguous. The CDR3 spans 15 residues. The V end lost 2 bases, the J end lost 5 bases, and 15 bases lay between the germline ends. CDR1 and CDR2 from the germline V gene are LGHNA and YSLEER. The CDR3 coding sequence is TGCGCCAGCAGCCAACTTAGGTCGAGCATGGAGACCCAGTACTTC. Translation: CASSQLRSSMETQYF.

The CDR3 is CASSPYSGGYNEQFF. The CDR3 coding sequence is TGCGCCAGCAGCCCTTATAGCGGGGGATACAATGAGCAGTTCTTC. This chain connects TRBV5-1 to TRBJ2-1; 9 bases are a match to TRBD2. Germline-derived CDR1 and CDR2 are SGHRS and YFSETQ. This CDR3 is built from 15 residues. Trimming took 4 bases from V and 4 from J; bases not matched to a gene: 6.

The genes are TRBV7-9 and TRBJ1-6; unclear D gene. The CDR3 extends over 16 amino acids. Germline CDR1 reads SEHNR; CDR2 reads FQNEAQ (reference sequence). V was cut by 2 bases and J by 5 bases, with 13 bases left in between. CDR3 region: CASSLRSDRNNSPLHF. The CDR3 coding sequence is TGTGCCAGCAGCTTACGTAGCGACCGCAATAATTCACCCCTCCACTTT.

The V call is TRBV6-5, the J call TRBJ2-7; D is unclear. The CDR3 runs to 13 residues. V lost 2 bases and J 4 bases, leaving 9 bases between the germline ends. Germline V gene sequence: CDR1 MNHEY, CDR2 SVGAGI. CDR3: CASSYHEQYEQYF. CDR3 nucleotide sequence: TGTGCCAGCAGTTACCACGAACAATACGAGCAGTACTTC.

The rearrangement uses TRBV29-1 and TRBJ1-2; tentatively, D is TRBD1 (5 bases). CDR1 is SQVTM and CDR2 is ANQGSEA in the germline V gene. Deletions cut 3 bases from V and 2 bases from J, with 10 bases between. The CDR3 totals 13 residues. Here the CDR3 DNA reads TGCAGCGTTGATGGGGGGATCAACTATGGCTACACCTTC. Its translation is CSVDGGINYGYTF.

This clonotype occurred once. The chain uses TRBV7-2 and TRBJ1-2, with D possibly TRBD1 on 6 matching bases. V dropped 2 bases and J dropped 5 bases, with 12 bases sitting between them. This CDR3 is 14 amino acids long. The germline V gene has CDR1 SGHTA and CDR2 FQGNSA. Here the CDR3 reads CASSLTGPDYGYTF. The CDR3 nucleotides read TGTGCCAGCAGCTTAACAGGGCCGGATTATGGCTACACCTTC. Using reference TRBV7-2 and TRBJ1-2 for the parts outside the CDR3, the full variable domain is GAGVSQSPSNKVTEKGKDVELRCDPISGHTALYWYRQSLGQGLEFLIYFQGNSAPDKSGLPSDRFSAERTGGSVSTLTIQRTQQEDSAVYLCASSLTGPDYGYTFGSGTRLTVV.

V is TRBV7-2 and J is TRBJ2-5; D gene unclear. This CDR3 is 14 amino acids long. Germline CDR1 reads SGHTA; CDR2 reads FQGNSA. Trimming left V 4 bases short and J 2 bases short, with 11 bases between. CDR3 loop: CASSWRGKQETQYF. The CDR3, as DNA: TGTGCCAGCAGCTGGCGAGGAAAGCAAGAGACCCAGTACTTC. Combining the CDR3 with reference TRBV7-2 and TRBJ2-5 gives the whole variable domain GAGVSQSPSNKVTEKGKDVELRCDPISGHTALYWYRQSLGQGLEFLIYFQGNSAPDKSGLPSDRFSAERTGGSVSTLTIQRTQQEDSAVYLCASSWRGKQETQYFGPGTRLLVL.

In its sample, this clonotype was seen once. V usage is TRBV7-9 and J usage is TRBJ2-1; TRBD1 aligns across 9 bases. Germline V gene sequence: CDR1 SEHNR, CDR2 FQNEAQ (reference sequence). CDR3 length equals 17 residues. V shed 0 bases, J shed 4 bases, and the junction held 7 bases outside the gene matches. CDR3 sequence reads: CASSLAHGTGRYNEQFF. CDR3 DNA: TGTGCCAGCAGCTTAGCCCACGGGACAGGGCGATACAATGAGCAGTTCTTC.

The V gene is TRBV30, the J gene TRBJ2-1; D gene uncertain. The ends were cut back, 4 bases at V and 9 bases at J, with 10 bases in the middle. Germline V lookup: CDR1 GTSNPN, CDR2 SVGIG (reference sequence). This CDR3 is 11 amino acids long. The CDR3 loop is CAWTLSREQFF. For the CDR3, the DNA is TGTGCCTGGACCTTGAGCCGTGAGCAGTTCTTC. The variable domain in full, with the rest retrieved from reference TRBV30 and TRBJ2-1, is SQTIHQWPATLVQPVGSPLSLECTVEGTSNPNLYWYRQAAGRGLQLLFYSVGIGQISSEVPQNLSASRPQDRQFILSSKKLLLSDSGFYLCAWTLSREQFFGPGTRLTVL.

The gene calls are TRBV4-3 and TRBJ2-7, with no clear D. This CDR3 contains 12 residues. V was pared by 3 bases and J by 5 bases, with 8 bases between. Germline V gene sequence: CDR1 LGHNA, CDR2 YSLEER. The CDR3 region is CASSHLSDEQYF. The CDR3 DNA is TGCGCCAGCAGCCACCTGTCGGACGAGCAGTACTTC.

The rearrangement uses TRBV20-1 and TRBJ2-2; possibly TRBD1 for D (6 bases). CDR3 length: 14 residues. V was pared by 3 bases and J by 4 bases, with 12 bases between. Germline CDR1 is DFQATT and CDR2 is SNEGSKA (reference sequence). Here the CDR3 DNA reads TGCAGTGCTAGGCCGGGACACATCACCGGGGAGCTGTTTTTT. As protein: CSARPGHITGELFF.